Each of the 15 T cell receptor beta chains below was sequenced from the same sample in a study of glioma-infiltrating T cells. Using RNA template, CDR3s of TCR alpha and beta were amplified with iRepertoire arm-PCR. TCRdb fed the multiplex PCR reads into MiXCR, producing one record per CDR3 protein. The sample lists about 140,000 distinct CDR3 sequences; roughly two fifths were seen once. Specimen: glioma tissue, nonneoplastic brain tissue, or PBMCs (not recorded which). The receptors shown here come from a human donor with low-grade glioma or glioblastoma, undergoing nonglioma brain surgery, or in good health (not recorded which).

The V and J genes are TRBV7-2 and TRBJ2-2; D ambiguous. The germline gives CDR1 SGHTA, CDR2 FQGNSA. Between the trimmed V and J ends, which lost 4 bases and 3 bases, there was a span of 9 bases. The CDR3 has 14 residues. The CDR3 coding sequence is TGTGCCAGCAGCTCGCAGATTGACACCGGGGAGCTGTTTTTT. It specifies CASSSQIDTGELFF.

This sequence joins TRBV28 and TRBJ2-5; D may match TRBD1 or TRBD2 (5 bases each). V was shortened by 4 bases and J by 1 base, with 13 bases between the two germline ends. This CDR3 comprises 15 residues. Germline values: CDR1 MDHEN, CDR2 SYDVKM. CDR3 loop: CASSSPGRTQETQYF. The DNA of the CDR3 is TGTGCCAGCAGTTCCCCGGGACGGACCCAAGAGACCCAGTACTTC.

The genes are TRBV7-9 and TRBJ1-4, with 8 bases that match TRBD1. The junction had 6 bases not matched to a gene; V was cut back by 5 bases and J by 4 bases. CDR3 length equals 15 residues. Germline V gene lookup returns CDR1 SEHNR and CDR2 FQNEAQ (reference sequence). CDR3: CASSPWTGSNEKLFF. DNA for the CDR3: TGTGCCAGCAGCCCCTGGACAGGGAGTAATGAAAAACTGTTTTTT.

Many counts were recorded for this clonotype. The CDR3 DNA sequence: TGTGCCAGCAGTTTAGTCCACAGAGATACGCAGTATTTT. Translating it yields CASSLVHRDTQYF. This chain joins TRBV6-2 or TRBV6-3 and TRBJ2-3; D not certain. The CDR3 length is 13 residues. Trimming left V 4 bases short and J 5 bases short, with 10 bases between. The V gene's germline CDR1 is MNHEY and CDR2 SVGEGT.

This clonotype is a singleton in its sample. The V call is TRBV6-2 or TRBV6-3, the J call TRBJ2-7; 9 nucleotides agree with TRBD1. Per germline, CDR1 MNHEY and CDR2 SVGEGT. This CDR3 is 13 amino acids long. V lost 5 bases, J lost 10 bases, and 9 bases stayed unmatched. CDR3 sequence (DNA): TGTGCCAGCAGTCCCCGGGACAGGGCTTCCCAGTACTTC. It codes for CASSPRDRASQYF.

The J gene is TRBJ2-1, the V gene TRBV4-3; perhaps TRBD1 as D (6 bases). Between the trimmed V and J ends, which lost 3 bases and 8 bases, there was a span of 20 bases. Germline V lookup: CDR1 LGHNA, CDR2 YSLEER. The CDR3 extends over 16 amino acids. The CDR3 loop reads CASSHNPDSLGDEQFF. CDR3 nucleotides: TGCGCCAGCAGCCATAACCCGGACAGCCTTGGCGATGAGCAGTTCTTC.

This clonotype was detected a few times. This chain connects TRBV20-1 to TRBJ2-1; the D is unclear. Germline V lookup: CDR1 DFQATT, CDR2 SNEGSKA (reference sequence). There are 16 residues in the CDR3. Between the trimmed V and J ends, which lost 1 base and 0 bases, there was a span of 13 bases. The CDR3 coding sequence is TGCAGTGCTAGAGTTCTAAGAGGTAGCTCCTACAATGAGCAGTTCTTC. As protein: CSARVLRGSSYNEQFF.

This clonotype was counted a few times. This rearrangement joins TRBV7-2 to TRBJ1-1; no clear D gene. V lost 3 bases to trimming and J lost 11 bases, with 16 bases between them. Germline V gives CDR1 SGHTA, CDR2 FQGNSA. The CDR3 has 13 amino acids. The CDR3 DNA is TGTGCCAGCAGCTTGTCTGTCGGTTTAGACGCTTTCTTT. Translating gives CASSLSVGLDAFF.

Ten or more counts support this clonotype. The CDR3 spells CATIQPGTAYEQYF. The CDR3 nucleotides are TGTGCCACCATCCAGCCCGGGACGGCTTACGAGCAGTACTTC. The chain carries TRBV6-1 and TRBJ2-7; D is perhaps TRBD1 or TRBD2 (5 bases each). CDR3 length: 14 amino acids. The germline V gene has CDR1 MNHNS and CDR2 SASEGT. V gave up 10 bases and J gave up 4 bases, with 20 bases separating them.

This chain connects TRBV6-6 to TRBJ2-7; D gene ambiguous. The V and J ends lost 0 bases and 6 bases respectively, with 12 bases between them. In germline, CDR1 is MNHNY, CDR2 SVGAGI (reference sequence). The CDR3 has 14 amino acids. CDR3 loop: CASSYSRDKREQYF. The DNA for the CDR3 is TGTGCCAGCAGTTACTCGAGAGATAAACGCGAGCAGTACTTC.

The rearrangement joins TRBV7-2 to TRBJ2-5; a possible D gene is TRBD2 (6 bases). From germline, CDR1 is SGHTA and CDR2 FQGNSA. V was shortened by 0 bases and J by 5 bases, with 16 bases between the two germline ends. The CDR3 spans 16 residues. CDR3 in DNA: TGTGCCAGCAGCTTAGCCTTGCGGGGTGCAGGGGAGACCCAGTACTTC. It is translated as CASSLALRGAGETQYF.

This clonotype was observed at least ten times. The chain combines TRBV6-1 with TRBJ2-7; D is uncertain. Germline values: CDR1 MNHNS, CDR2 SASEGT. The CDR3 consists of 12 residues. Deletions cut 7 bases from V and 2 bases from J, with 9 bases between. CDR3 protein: CASTVSTYEQYF. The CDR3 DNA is TGTGCCAGCACTGTGTCAACCTACGAGCAGTACTTC.

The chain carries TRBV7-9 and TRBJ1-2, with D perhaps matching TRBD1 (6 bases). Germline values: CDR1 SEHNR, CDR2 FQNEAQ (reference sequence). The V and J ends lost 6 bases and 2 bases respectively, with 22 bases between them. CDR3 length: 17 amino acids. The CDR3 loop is CASSPFFLGTNNYGYTF. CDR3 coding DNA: TGTGCCAGCAGTCCCTTTTTCTTGGGGACAAACAACTATGGCTACACCTTC.

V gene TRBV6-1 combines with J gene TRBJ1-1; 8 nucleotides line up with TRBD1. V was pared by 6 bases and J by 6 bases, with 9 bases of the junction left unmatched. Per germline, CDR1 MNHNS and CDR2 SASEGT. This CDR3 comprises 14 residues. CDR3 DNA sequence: TGTGCCAGCAGCCAAGGCAGGGGGCTCGCTGAAGCTTTCTTT. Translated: CASSQGRGLAEAFF.

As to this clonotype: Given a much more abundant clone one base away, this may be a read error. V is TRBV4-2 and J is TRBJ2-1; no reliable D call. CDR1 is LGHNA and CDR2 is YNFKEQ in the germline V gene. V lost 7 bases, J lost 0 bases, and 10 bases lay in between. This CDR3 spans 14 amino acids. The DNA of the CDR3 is TGTGCCAGCAACCCCTCGAGCTCCTACAATGAGCAGTTCTTC. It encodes CASNPSSSYNEQFF.